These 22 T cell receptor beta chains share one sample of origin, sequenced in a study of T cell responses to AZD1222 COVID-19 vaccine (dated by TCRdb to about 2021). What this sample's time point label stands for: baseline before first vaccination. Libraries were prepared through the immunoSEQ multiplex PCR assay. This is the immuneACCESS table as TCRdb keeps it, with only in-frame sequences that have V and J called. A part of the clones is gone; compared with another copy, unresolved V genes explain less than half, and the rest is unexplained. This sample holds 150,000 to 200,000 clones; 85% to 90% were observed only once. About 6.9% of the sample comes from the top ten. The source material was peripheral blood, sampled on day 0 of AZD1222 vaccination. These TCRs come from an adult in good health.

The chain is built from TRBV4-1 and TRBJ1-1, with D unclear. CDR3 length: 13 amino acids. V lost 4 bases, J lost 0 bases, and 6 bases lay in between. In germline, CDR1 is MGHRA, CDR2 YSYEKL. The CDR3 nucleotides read TGCGCCAGCAGCCCAGGACTGAACACTGAAGCTTTCTTT. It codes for CASSPGLNTEAFF.

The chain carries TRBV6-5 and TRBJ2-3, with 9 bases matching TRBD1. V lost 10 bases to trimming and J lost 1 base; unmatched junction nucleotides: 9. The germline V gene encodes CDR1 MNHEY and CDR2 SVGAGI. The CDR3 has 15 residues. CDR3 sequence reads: CAIRDRAYGTDTQYF. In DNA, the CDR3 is TGTGCCATCCGGGACAGGGCTTACGGCACAGATACGCAGTATTTT.

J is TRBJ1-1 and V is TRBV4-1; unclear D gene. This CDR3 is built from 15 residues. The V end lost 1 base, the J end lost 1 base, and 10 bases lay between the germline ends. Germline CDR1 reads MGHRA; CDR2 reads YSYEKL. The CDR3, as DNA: TGCGCCAGCAGCCAAGGGGCGTCGCCGAACACTGAAGCTTTCTTT. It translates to CASSQGASPNTEAFF.

For the CDR3, the DNA is TGTGCCAGCAGCCCCTCGTCGGTAGCGGGGGAACTTTACTTC. Protein: CASSPSSVAGELYF. The chain joins TRBV9 to TRBJ2-7, with 9 bases lining up with TRBD2. Per the germline V gene, CDR1 is SGDLS and CDR2 is YYNGEE. This CDR3 is 14 amino acids long. J lost 13 bases, V lost 4 bases, and 15 bases had no gene match.

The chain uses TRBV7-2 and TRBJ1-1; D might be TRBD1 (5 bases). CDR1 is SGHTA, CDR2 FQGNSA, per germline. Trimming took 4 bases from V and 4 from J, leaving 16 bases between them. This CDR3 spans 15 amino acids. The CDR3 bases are TGTGCCAGCAGCTGGGGGAGGCCGGGTGGCACTGAAGCTTTCTTT. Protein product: CASSWGRPGGTEAFF. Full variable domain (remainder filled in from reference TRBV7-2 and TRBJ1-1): GAGVSQSPSNKVTEKGKDVELRCDPISGHTALYWYRQSLGQGLEFLIYFQGNSAPDKSGLPSDRFSAERTGGSVSTLTIQRTQQEDSAVYLCASSWGRPGGTEAFFGQGTRLTVV.

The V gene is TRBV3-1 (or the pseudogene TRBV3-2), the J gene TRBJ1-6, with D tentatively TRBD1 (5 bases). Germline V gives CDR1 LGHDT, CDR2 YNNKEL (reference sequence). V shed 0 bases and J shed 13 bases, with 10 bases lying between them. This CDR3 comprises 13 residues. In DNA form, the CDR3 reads TGTGCCAGCAGCCAAGAAGGGGTGTCGCCCCTCCACTTT. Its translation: CASSQEGVSPLHF.

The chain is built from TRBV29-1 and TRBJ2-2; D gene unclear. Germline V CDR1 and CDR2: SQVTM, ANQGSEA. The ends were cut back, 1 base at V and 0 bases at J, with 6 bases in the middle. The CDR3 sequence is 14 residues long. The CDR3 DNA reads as TGCAGCGTTGAAGGAGGAGCGAACACCGGGGAGCTGTTTTTT. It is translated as CSVEGGANTGELFF.

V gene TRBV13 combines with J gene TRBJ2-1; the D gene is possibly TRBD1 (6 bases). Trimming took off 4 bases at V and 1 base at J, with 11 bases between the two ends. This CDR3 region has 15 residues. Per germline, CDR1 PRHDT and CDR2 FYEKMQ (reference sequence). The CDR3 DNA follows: TGTGCCAGCAGCTGGCTGGACAGATCCTACAATGAGCAGTTCTTC. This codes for CASSWLDRSYNEQFF. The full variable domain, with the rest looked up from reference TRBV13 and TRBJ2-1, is AAGVIQSPRHLIKEKRETATLKCYPIPRHDTVYWYQQGPGQDPQFLISFYEKMQSDKGSIPDRFSAQQFSDYHSELNMSSLELGDSALYFCASSWLDRSYNEQFFGPGTRLTVL.

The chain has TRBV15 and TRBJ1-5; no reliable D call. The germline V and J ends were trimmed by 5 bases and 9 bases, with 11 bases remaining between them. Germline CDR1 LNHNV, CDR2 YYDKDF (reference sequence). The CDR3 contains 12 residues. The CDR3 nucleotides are TGTGCCACCAGCCCCCACAGCCTGCCCCAGCATTTT. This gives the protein CATSPHSLPQHF.

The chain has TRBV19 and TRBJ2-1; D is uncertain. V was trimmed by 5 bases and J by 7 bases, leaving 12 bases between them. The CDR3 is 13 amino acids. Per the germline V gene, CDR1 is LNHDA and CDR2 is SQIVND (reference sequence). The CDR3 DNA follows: TGTGCCAGTAGTTCTACAGATTTTAATGAGCAGTTCTTC. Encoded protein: CASSSTDFNEQFF.

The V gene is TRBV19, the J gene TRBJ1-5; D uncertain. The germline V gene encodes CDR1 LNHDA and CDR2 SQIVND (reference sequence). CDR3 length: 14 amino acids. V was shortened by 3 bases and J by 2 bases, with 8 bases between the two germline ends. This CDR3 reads CASSIWGGNQPQHF. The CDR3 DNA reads TGTGCCAGTAGTATTTGGGGAGGCAATCAGCCCCAGCATTTT.

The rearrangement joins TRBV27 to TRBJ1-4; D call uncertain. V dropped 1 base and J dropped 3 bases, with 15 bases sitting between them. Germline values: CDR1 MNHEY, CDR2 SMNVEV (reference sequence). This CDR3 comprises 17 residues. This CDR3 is CASSLLHRENSNEKLFF. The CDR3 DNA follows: TGTGCCAGCAGTTTATTACACCGGGAAAACTCTAATGAAAAACTGTTTTTT.

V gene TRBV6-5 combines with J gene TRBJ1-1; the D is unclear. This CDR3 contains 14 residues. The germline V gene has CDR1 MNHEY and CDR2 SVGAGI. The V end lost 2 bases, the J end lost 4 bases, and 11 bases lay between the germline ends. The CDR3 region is CASSYLRGGTEAFF. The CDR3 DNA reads TGTGCCAGCAGTTACCTAAGAGGAGGCACTGAAGCTTTCTTT.

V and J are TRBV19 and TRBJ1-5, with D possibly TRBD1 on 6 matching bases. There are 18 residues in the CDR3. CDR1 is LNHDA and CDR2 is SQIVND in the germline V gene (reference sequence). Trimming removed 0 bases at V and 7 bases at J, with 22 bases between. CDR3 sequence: CASSIETWGGAAEQPQHF. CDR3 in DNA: TGTGCCAGTAGTATAGAAACCTGGGGGGGGGCGGCGGAACAGCCCCAGCATTTT.

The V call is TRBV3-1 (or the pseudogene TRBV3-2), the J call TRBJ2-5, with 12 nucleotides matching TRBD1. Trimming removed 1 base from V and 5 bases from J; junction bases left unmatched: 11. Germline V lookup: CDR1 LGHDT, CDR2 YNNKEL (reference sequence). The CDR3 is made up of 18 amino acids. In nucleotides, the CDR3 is TGTGCCAGCAGCCAAGGGGGATCCGGGACAGGGGGCTTTGAGACCCAGTACTTC. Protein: CASSQGGSGTGGFETQYF.

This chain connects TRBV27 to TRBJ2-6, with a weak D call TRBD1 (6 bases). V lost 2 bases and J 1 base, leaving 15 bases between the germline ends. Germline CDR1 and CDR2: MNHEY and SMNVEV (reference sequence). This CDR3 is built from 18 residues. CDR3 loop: CASSLLRTAKSGANVLTF. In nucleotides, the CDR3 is TGTGCCAGCAGTTTACTTCGGACAGCAAAGTCTGGGGCCAACGTCCTGACTTTC.

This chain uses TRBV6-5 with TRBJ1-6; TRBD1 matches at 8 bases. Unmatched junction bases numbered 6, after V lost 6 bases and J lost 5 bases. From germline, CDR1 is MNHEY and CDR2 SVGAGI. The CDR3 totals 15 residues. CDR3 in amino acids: CASRERTGNNSPLHF. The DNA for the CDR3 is TGTGCCAGCAGAGAGCGGACAGGGAATAATTCACCCCTCCACTTT.

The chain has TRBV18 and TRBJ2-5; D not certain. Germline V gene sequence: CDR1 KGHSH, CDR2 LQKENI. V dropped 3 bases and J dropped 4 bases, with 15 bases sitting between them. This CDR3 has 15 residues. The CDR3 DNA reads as TGTGCCAGCTCACCGGCAGGCCTCGGGTCAGAGACCCAGTACTTC. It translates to CASSPAGLGSETQYF.

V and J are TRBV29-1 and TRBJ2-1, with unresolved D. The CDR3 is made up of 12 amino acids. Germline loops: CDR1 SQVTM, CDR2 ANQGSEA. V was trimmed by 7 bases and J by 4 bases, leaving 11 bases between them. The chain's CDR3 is CSGEGRYNEQFF. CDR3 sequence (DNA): TGCAGCGGAGAAGGACGATACAATGAGCAGTTCTTC.

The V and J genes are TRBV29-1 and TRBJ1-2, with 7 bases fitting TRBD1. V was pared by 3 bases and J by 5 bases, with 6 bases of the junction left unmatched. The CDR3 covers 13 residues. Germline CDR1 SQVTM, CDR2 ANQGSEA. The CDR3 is CSVESRTGYGYTF. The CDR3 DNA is TGCAGCGTTGAGTCTCGGACAGGTTATGGCTACACCTTC.

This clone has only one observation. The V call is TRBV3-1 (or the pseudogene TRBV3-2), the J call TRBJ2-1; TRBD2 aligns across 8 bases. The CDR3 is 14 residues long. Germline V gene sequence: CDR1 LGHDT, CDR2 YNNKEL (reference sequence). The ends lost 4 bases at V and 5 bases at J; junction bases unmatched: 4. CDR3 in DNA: TGTGCCAGCAGCCGAAGGACTAGCAACAATGAGCAGTTCTTC. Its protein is CASSRRTSNNEQFF.

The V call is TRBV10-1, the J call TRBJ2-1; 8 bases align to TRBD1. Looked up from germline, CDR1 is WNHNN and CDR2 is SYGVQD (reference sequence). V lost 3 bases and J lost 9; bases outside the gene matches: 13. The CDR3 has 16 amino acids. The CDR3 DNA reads TGCGCCAGCAGTGACAAGACAGGGGCCCCGCATGCTGAGCAGTTCTTC. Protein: CASSDKTGAPHAEQFF.